The rows below give T cell receptor beta chains drawn from one sample of a study of control samples from healthy donors and cancer patients. Profiled with immunoSEQ multiplex PCR; TCRdb holds only in-frame clones, not every one. The sample has 90,000 to 140,000 clones, under 90% seen once. Sequenced: blood. These receptors were taken from a woman aged 45 to 65 in good health. Each CDR3 is given with its conserved first and last residue. D genes are given only for firm matches. Rows give clone size only sometimes, using once, few, many, or a class for an expanded clone.

clone_size j_call d_call v_call cdr3_nt cdr3_aa
NA TRBJ2-7 TRBD2 TRBV11-2 TGTGCCAGCAGCTTGGCTGGGGGGGGGAATAAGGACGAGCAGTACTTC CASSLAGGGNKDEQYF
once TRBJ1-1 NA TRBV7-9 TGTGCCAGCAGCTTAAGTTTGGAGTACACTGAAGCTTTCTTT CASSLSLEYTEAFF
once TRBJ1-1 NA TRBV3-1/TRBV3-2 TGTGCCAGCAGCAAAGCACCGGGACACCTTTTCTTT CASSKAPGHLFF
NA TRBJ1-6 NA TRBV6-1 TGTGCCAGCAGTGAAGTAATTCCCGGGGGTAATTCACCCCTCCACTTT CASSEVIPGGNSPLHF
NA TRBJ2-1 TRBD2 TRBV4-2 TGTGCCAGCAGCCAAGATCTGACTAGCGGCGCGAAGCAGTTCTTC CASSQDLTSGAKQFF
NA TRBJ2-3 NA TRBV21-1 TGTGCCAGCAGCCCGCTGGGGGGAGATACGCAGTATTTT CASSPLGGDTQYF
NA TRBJ1-2 NA TRBV19 TGTGCCAGTAGTATTCCGTGGAGAGACTATGGCTACACCTTC CASSIPWRDYGYTF
NA TRBJ2-1 NA TRBV19 TGTGCCAGTACTGGGAGTAATGAGCAGTTCTTC CASTGSNEQFF
NA TRBJ2-2 NA TRBV19 TGTGCCAGTAGTATGAGGGTAGTAGGGGAGCTGTTTTTT CASSMRVVGELFF
once TRBJ2-7 TRBD2 TRBV27 TGTGCCAGCAGCACCAGCGGGGGGTCCTACGAGCAGTACTTC CASSTSGGSYEQYF
NA TRBJ1-4 TRBD1 TRBV5-5 TGTGCCAGCAGCCACCTCCTGCGGGACAGGGTTGTTAATGAAAAACTGTTTTTT CASSHLLRDRVVNEKLFF
few TRBJ2-1 NA TRBV14 TGTGCCAGCAGCCAAGATGAAACAGACAGCTACAATGAGCAGTTCTTC CASSQDETDSYNEQFF
NA TRBJ2-3 NA TRBV12-2 TGTGCAAGAGGGGACCCGGGAGGACTGAGCACAGATACGCAGTATTTT CARGDPGGLSTDTQYF
NA TRBJ2-7 TRBD2 TRBV19 TGTGCCAGTAGTACCCTAGCGGGGGGCGGATACGAGCAGTACTTC CASSTLAGGGYEQYF
NA TRBJ2-5 TRBD1 TRBV9 TGTGCCAGCAGCGTAGTAGGGACAGGGGCAGAGACCCAGTACTTC CASSVVGTGAETQYF
NA TRBJ1-2 TRBD1 TRBV9 TGTGCCAGCAGCGTAGCTCGGGGACAGGGCTATGGCTACACCTTC CASSVARGQGYGYTF
NA TRBJ2-7 NA TRBV5-1 TGCGCCAGCAGCTTGGAAGTGGCCGACGAGCAGTACTTC CASSLEVADEQYF
NA TRBJ2-7 NA TRBV27 TGTGCCAGCAGTTCCCGACTGGAGCAGTACTTC CASSSRLEQYF
NA TRBJ2-1 TRBD2 TRBV30 TGTGCCTGGACGGGACTAGCGGGTTACAATGAGCAGTTCTTC CAWTGLAGYNEQFF
few TRBJ1-5 NA TRBV7-8 TGTGCCAGCAGCTTACAGGGGTCTTATCAGCCCCAGCATTTT CASSLQGSYQPQHF
NA TRBJ2-7 TRBD1 TRBV14 TGTGCCAGCAGCCCGGGGACAGGGTCCTACGAGCAGTACTTC CASSPGTGSYEQYF
once TRBJ2-3 NA TRBV9 TGTGCCAGCAGCGTAGTTCCTAGCGGCACAGATACGCAGTATTTT CASSVVPSGTDTQYF
NA TRBJ1-4 TRBD1 TRBV28 TGTGCCAGCAGTCCTAGGACAGGGCGGGAAAAACTGTTTTTT CASSPRTGREKLFF
NA TRBJ1-3 NA TRBV18 TGTGCCAGCTCACCAATACTCAGGGGTGACTCTGGAAACACCATATATTTT CASSPILRGDSGNTIYF
NA TRBJ1-2 NA TRBV19 TGTGCCAGTAGTATAGATTCAGCTAACTATGGCTACACCTTC CASSIDSANYGYTF
few TRBJ2-1 NA TRBV7-9 TGTGCCAGCAGCTTAGGGTCTGGCGGTTCCTACAATGAGCAGTTCTTC CASSLGSGGSYNEQFF
NA TRBJ2-2 NA TRBV7-2 TGTGCCAGCAGCTCCCGACCGACGGGTGGAACGAACACCGGGGAGCTGTTTTTT CASSSRPTGGTNTGELFF
once TRBJ1-5 TRBD1 TRBV7-2 TGTGCCAGCAGCGTAGCCGGGACAGGGCGCAATCAGCCCCAGCATTTT CASSVAGTGRNQPQHF
NA TRBJ1-6 NA TRBV20-1 TGCAGTGCTAGTCCAGGGGACTATAATTCACCCCTCCACTTT CSASPGDYNSPLHF
once TRBJ2-5 TRBD1 TRBV29-1 TGCAGCGTTGACGGGACAGCCCAAGAGACCCAGTACTTC CSVDGTAQETQYF
NA TRBJ1-2 NA TRBV5-4 TGTGCCAGCAGCTACGGTTCGAGCGGTGGCTACACCTTC CASSYGSSGGYTF
few TRBJ1-5 NA TRBV19 TGTGCCAGTAGTTCCCGCCGTGAAGGGAGCTATCAGCCCCAGCATTTT CASSSRREGSYQPQHF
few TRBJ2-6 NA TRBV27 TGTGCCAGCAGTTCGCAGATGACTGGGGCCAACGTCCTGACTTTC CASSSQMTGANVLTF
NA TRBJ1-6 NA TRBV28 TGTGCCAGCAGTTTCATTTCTTCACCCCTCCACTTT CASSFISSPLHF
NA TRBJ1-3 NA TRBV11-2 TGTGCCAGCAGCCTTAATCAGAATCCTGGAAACACCATATATTTT CASSLNQNPGNTIYF
NA TRBJ2-1 TRBD2 TRBV5-1 TGCGCCAGCAGCTCCGGACTAGCGGAAGTATACAATGAGCAGTTCTTC CASSSGLAEVYNEQFF
NA TRBJ2-1 TRBD1 TRBV29-1 TGCAGCGTTGCCGGAATGGGACAGGGGGGTGACAATGAGCAGTTCTTC CSVAGMGQGGDNEQFF
NA TRBJ1-1 TRBD1 TRBV5-1 TGCGCCAGCAGCCTGGACAGGGACACTGAAGCTTTCTTT CASSLDRDTEAFF
NA TRBJ2-7 NA TRBV6-5 TGTGCCAGCAGCACGCTGGGGGGATACGAGCAGTACTTC CASSTLGGYEQYF
once TRBJ1-4 TRBD1 TRBV4-2 TGTGCCAGCAGCCATTTCGACAGGGCCCACCTCGTTGAAAAACTGTTTTTT CASSHFDRAHLVEKLFF
NA TRBJ1-2 NA TRBV19 TGTGCCAGTAGTTTATCCACAGGCTTAGTAGCTAACTATGGCTACACCTTC CASSLSTGLVANYGYTF
NA TRBJ1-2 TRBD1 TRBV30 TGTGCCTGGAGGGGGACAGGCGGACCCCTATATGGCTACACCTTC CAWRGTGGPLYGYTF